Listed below are T cell receptor beta chains from one sample, sequenced in a study of blood T cell repertoires in COVID-19. Profiled with immunoSEQ multiplex PCR; TCRdb holds only in-frame clones, not every one. The sample yields under 150,000 clones, under 85% seen once. Material for sequencing was peripheral blood. These receptors were taken from a man aged 40-49 years with active or convalescent COVID-19. Each CDR3 is given with its conserved first and last residue. D genes are given only for firm matches. Rows give clone size only sometimes, using once, few, many, or a class for an expanded clone.

v_gene	j_gene	d_gene	abundance	CDR3aa	CDR3nt
TRBV11-3	TRBJ2-1	-	-	CASSDSGGREQFF	TGTGCCAGCAGCGACTCTGGCGGGCGGGAGCAGTTCTTC
TRBV12-3/TRBV12-4	TRBJ1-6	-	-	CASRPTNSPLHF	TGTGCCAGCAGGCCCACAAATTCACCCCTCCACTTT
TRBV7-6	TRBJ2-7	TRBD1	-	CASSRDRGQEQYF	TGTGCCAGCAGCAGGGACAGGGGGCAAGAGCAGTACTTC
TRBV4-3	TRBJ2-1	-	-	CASSQDPGSYNEQFF	TGCGCCAGCAGCCAAGATCCGGGCTCCTACAATGAGCAGTTCTTC
TRBV5-5	TRBJ1-5	TRBD1	-	CASSLAGGGQPQHF	TGTGCCAGCAGCTTGGCAGGGGGAGGTCAGCCCCAGCATTTT
TRBV10-3	TRBJ2-7	-	-	CAISEIGVLRYEQYF	TGTGCCATCAGTGAGATCGGGGTGCTCCGTTACGAGCAGTACTTC
TRBV6-5	TRBJ2-7	-	-	CASRVARNYEQYF	TGTGCCAGCAGAGTGGCCAGAAACTACGAGCAGTACTTC
TRBV9	TRBJ2-7	TRBD2	-	CASSVESGGAYEQYF	TGTGCCAGCAGCGTAGAAAGCGGGGGGGCCTACGAGCAGTACTTC
TRBV19	TRBJ2-3	-	-	CASSSPAARGTQYF	TGTGCCAGTAGTTCCCCGGCGGCCAGGGGTACGCAGTATTTT
TRBV9	TRBJ2-2	TRBD2	-	CASSVGPLAGAANTGELFF	TGTGCCAGCAGCGTAGGCCCCCTAGCGGGGGCCGCGAACACCGGGGAGCTGTTTTTT
TRBV5-1	TRBJ2-1	-	-	CASSLEGSSYNEQFF	TGCGCCAGCAGCTTGGAAGGGAGCTCCTACAATGAGCAGTTCTTC
TRBV2	TRBJ2-1	TRBD2	-	CASSGEVWLAGNTYNEQFF	TGTGCCAGCAGTGGGGAGGTCTGGCTAGCGGGGAACACCTACAATGAGCAGTTCTTC
TRBV18	TRBJ1-5	TRBD1	-	CASSPDRDQPQHF	TGTGCCAGCTCACCCGACAGGGACCAGCCCCAGCATTTT
TRBV3-1/TRBV3-2	TRBJ2-2	-	many	CASSPTGSGELFF	TGTGCCAGCAGCCCGACAGGCTCCGGGGAGCTGTTTTTT
TRBV4-3	TRBJ2-1	-	-	CASSQDQPDSSEQFF	TGCGCCAGCAGCCAAGATCAACCGGACTCCTCGGAGCAGTTCTTC
TRBV6-6	TRBJ2-7	-	once	CASSYSKPQGYEQYF	TGTGCCAGCAGTTACTCTAAACCCCAGGGCTACGAGCAGTACTTC
TRBV5-4	TRBJ2-7	-	-	CASSPGTTYEQYF	TGTGCCAGCAGCCCTGGGACAACCTACGAGCAGTACTTC
TRBV5-1	TRBJ2-1	TRBD1	-	CASSLGGQSVHNEQFF	TGCGCCAGCAGCTTGGGGGGACAGTCGGTCCACAATGAGCAGTTCTTC
TRBV7-9	TRBJ2-1	TRBD2	-	CASSLRAGTYNEQFF	TGTGCCAGCAGCTTACGAGCGGGAACTTACAATGAGCAGTTCTTC
TRBV5-1	TRBJ2-5	-	-	CASSFRGQETQYF	TGCGCCAGCAGCTTTCGGGGGCAAGAGACCCAGTACTTC
TRBV7-8	TRBJ1-1	-	-	CASSLVRNTEAFF	TGTGCCAGCAGCTTAGTTCGGAACACTGAAGCTTTCTTT
TRBV11-2	TRBJ2-7	TRBD2	-	CASSARLAGTYEQYF	TGTGCCAGCAGCGCGAGACTAGCGGGGACCTACGAGCAGTACTTC
TRBV6-2/TRBV6-3	TRBJ2-1	TRBD2	-	CASSGGVSYNEQFF	TGTGCCAGCAGCGGGGGGGTCTCCTACAATGAGCAGTTCTTC
TRBV9	TRBJ2-2	TRBD1	few	CASSVAQGANTGELFF	TGTGCCAGCAGCGTAGCCCAGGGGGCGAACACCGGGGAGCTGTTTTTT
TRBV19	TRBJ2-6	-	-	CASSTPTGTFFSGANVLTF	TGTGCCAGTAGTACGCCTACAGGGACCTTTTTCTCTGGGGCCAACGTCCTGACTTTC
TRBV19	TRBJ1-4	TRBD1	-	CASSFRQGEEKLFF	TGTGCCAGTAGTTTCCGACAGGGGGAGGAAAAACTGTTTTTT
TRBV5-4	TRBJ1-3	-	-	CASSGGENTIYF	TGTGCCAGCAGCGGAGGAGAAAACACCATATATTTT
TRBV10-3	TRBJ2-2	TRBD1	-	CAISSGTANTGELFF	TGTGCCATCTCTTCCGGGACAGCGAACACCGGGGAGCTGTTTTTT
TRBV29-1	TRBJ1-5	-	-	CSVAGGGADQPQHF	TGCAGCGTCGCGGGGGGGGGCGCGGATCAGCCCCAGCATTTT
TRBV7-3	TRBJ2-1	TRBD2	-	CASSPGLAGFNEQFF	TGTGCCAGCAGCCCGGGACTAGCGGGGTTCAATGAGCAGTTCTTC
TRBV27	TRBJ2-1	TRBD1	-	CASSSRARTGASTGNEQFF	TGTGCCAGCAGTTCCCGAGCACGGACAGGGGCGTCTACTGGGAATGAGCAGTTCTTC
TRBV4-2	TRBJ2-1	-	-	CASSQDLQGYNEQFF	TGTGCCAGCAGCCAAGATCTGCAGGGTTACAATGAGCAGTTCTTC
TRBV15	TRBJ2-7	TRBD1	-	CATSRDSQGATYEQYF	TGTGCCACCAGCAGAGATTCACAGGGGGCTACCTACGAGCAGTACTTC
TRBV10-3	TRBJ1-5	-	few	CAIRAMGGGNQPQHF	TGTGCCATCAGGGCTATGGGTGGCGGGAATCAGCCCCAGCATTTT
TRBV7-9	TRBJ1-3	-	-	CASRTGTGGNTIYF	TGTGCCAGCCGTACAGGGACGGGTGGAAACACCATATATTTT
TRBV6-5	TRBJ1-2	-	-	CASRADSYGYTF	TGTGCCAGCAGGGCCGACAGCTATGGCTACACCTTC
TRBV5-1	TRBJ2-3	TRBD1	-	CASSRGQESTDTQYF	TGCGCCAGCAGCCGGGGACAGGAGAGCACAGATACGCAGTATTTT